The 18 T cell receptor beta chains below were found in one sample sequenced in a study of control samples from healthy donors and cancer patients. The assay was immunoSEQ multiplex PCR, and TCRdb's table has in-frame clones only and misses some. This table has about 120,000 clones, over 85% appearing once. The specimen sequenced was blood. The source is a man aged 25-45 years in good health.

The chain is built from TRBV5-1 and TRBJ2-5; D is unresolved. This CDR3 comprises 13 residues. Germline V gene data show CDR1 as SGHRS and CDR2 as YFSETQ. V lost 4 bases and J lost 2, with 9 bases in between. CDR3 nucleotides: TGCGCCAGCAGCCCTGAATTACAAGAGACCCAGTACTTC. Residues: CASSPELQETQYF.

The V call is TRBV27, the J call TRBJ2-1; D may be TRBD1 (5 bases). The V and J ends lost 7 bases and 0 bases respectively, with 13 bases between them. Germline lookup yields CDR1 MNHEY and CDR2 SMNVEV (reference sequence). The CDR3 runs 15 residues. The CDR3 nucleotides are TGTGCCAGCATCGGCCAGGACAACTCCTACAATGAGCAGTTCTTC. This translates into CASIGQDNSYNEQFF.

The V call is TRBV5-3, the J call TRBJ2-1; D might be TRBD1 (5 bases). TRBV5-3 is sorted into the ORF group, with uncertain function. This CDR3 is 11 amino acids long. The CDR3 sequence is CVGDRSNEQFF. The CDR3 DNA reads TGTGTAGGAGACAGATCCAATGAGCAGTTCTTC.

The chain uses TRBV2 and TRBJ2-7, with 7 bases identical to TRBD2. Per the germline V gene, CDR1 is SNHLY and CDR2 is FYNNEI. The CDR3 runs 15 residues. J lost 2 bases, V lost 6 bases, and 10 bases had no gene match. The CDR3 sequence is CASRGRAAGTYEQYF. The CDR3 DNA is TGTGCCAGCAGGGGGAGGGCCGCTGGGACCTACGAGCAGTACTTC.

The CDR3 DNA reads TGTGCCACCAGTGATTTGCACCTCTACGTGGGGGTGGTGGCTGAAGCTTTCTTT. Amino acid sequence: CATSDLHLYVGVVAEAFF. This sequence joins TRBV24-1 and TRBJ1-1; D may be TRBD1 (5 bases). The germline V gene has CDR1 KGHDR and CDR2 SFDVKD. The CDR3 contains 18 residues. V lost 0 bases, J lost 6 bases, and 22 bases lay in between.

V and J are TRBV7-9 and TRBJ2-3; TRBD2 matches 7 bases. Germline lookup yields CDR1 SEHNR and CDR2 FQNEAQ (reference sequence). The CDR3 runs to 16 residues. The trim removed 6 bases at V and 4 bases at J, leaving 13 bases unmatched. CDR3 DNA: TGTGCCAGCAGTGAAACCGGGAGCGGGAAGGCAGATACGCAGTATTTT. Amino acids: CASSETGSGKADTQYF.

This chain links TRBV18 with TRBJ1-5, with a tentative D call TRBD1 (6 bases). CDR1 KGHSH and CDR2 LQKENI come from the germline V gene. Between the trimmed V and J ends, which lost 3 bases and 1 base, there was a span of 19 bases. The CDR3 loop spans 18 amino acids. CDR3 DNA: TGTGCCAGCTCACCTACCGCCCTGGGGGGCGTCAGCAATCAGCCCCAGCATTTT. Protein product: CASSPTALGGVSNQPQHF.

The chain links TRBV9 to TRBJ2-6; D is undetermined. Germline loops: CDR1 SGDLS, CDR2 YYNGEE. V was pared by 4 bases and J by 0 bases, with 8 bases between. The CDR3 loop spans 15 amino acids. This chain's CDR3 is CASSLDLSGANVLTF. For the CDR3, the DNA is TGTGCCAGCAGCCTAGACCTCTCTGGGGCCAACGTCCTGACTTTC.

The DNA for the CDR3 is TGTGCCAGCAGCTTAGCATCGGGTGGGGATCAGCCCCAGCATTTT. Its protein product is CASSLASGGDQPQHF. This chain connects TRBV7-2 to TRBJ1-5; D unclear. The germline CDR1 and CDR2 sequences are SGHTA and FQGNSA. Trimming took 0 bases from V and 5 from J, leaving 11 bases between them. The CDR3 has 15 amino acids.

The V gene is TRBV9, the J gene TRBJ1-4; TRBD1 matches 7 bases. This CDR3 has 14 residues. V was pared by 2 bases and J by 8 bases, with 6 bases of the junction left unmatched. Per the germline V gene, CDR1 is SGDLS and CDR2 is YYNGEE. Here the CDR3 reads CASSVGQRGEKLFF. The CDR3 DNA reads TGTGCCAGCAGCGTGGGACAGAGAGGGGAAAAACTGTTTTTT.

V is TRBV18 and J is TRBJ2-7; D uncertain. The CDR3 extends over 13 amino acids. CDR1 is KGHSH and CDR2 is LQKENI in the germline V gene. Between the trimmed V and J ends, which lost 6 bases and 6 bases, there was a span of 15 bases. This CDR3 is CASSLGAGGEQYF. The CDR3 DNA sequence: TGTGCCAGCTCCCTAGGTGCCGGCGGCGAGCAGTACTTC.

The gene calls are TRBV11-2 and TRBJ2-5; D not certain. V was clipped by 4 bases and J by 5 bases, with 14 bases between them. Germline CDR1 and CDR2: SGHAT and FQNNGV. The CDR3 length is 14 residues. CDR3 in DNA: TGTGCCAGCAGCTCCCACCTTGGGCGGGAGACCCAGTACTTC. Its protein is CASSSHLGRETQYF.

This clone was picked up one time. The chain joins TRBV6-5 to TRBJ2-1; D perhaps matches TRBD2 (7 bases). The CDR3 is 16 amino acids. Germline V CDR1 and CDR2: MNHEY, SVGAGI. Trimming took 2 bases from V and 9 from J, leaving 20 bases between them. The CDR3 DNA reads TGTGCCAGCAGTTACCTGGTGAATCGGGGGGCTTTTGAGCAGTTCTTC. It specifies CASSYLVNRGAFEQFF.

The rearrangement joins TRBV7-2 to TRBJ1-6, with 9 positions matching TRBD1. The V segment lost 5 bases and the J segment 11 bases; nucleotides outside the gene matches: 4. Germline V gene lookup returns CDR1 SGHTA and CDR2 FQGNSA. The CDR3 is 13 residues long. The CDR3 region is CASSIGTGTPLHF. Here the CDR3 DNA reads TGTGCCAGCAGCATCGGGACAGGGACACCCCTCCACTTT.

The gene calls are TRBV5-1 and TRBJ1-5, with a possible D match to TRBD1 (5 bases). Trimming cost V 2 bases and J 3 bases, with 12 bases left between them. Germline V CDR1 and CDR2: SGHRS, YFSETQ. The CDR3 is 15 amino acids. CDR3 region: CASSLSGDLNQPQHF. Here the CDR3 DNA reads TGCGCCAGCAGCTTATCCGGGGACCTCAATCAGCCCCAGCATTTT. Complete variable domain (other parts from reference TRBV5-1 and TRBJ1-5): KAGVTQTPRYLIKTRGQQVTLSCSPISGHRSVSWYQQTPGQGLQFLFEYFSETQRNKGNFPGRFSGRQFSNSRSEMNVSTLELGDSALYLCASSLSGDLNQPQHFGDGTRLSIL.

The chain combines TRBV25-1 with TRBJ2-7; D is perhaps TRBD1 or TRBD2 (6 bases each). V lost 5 bases, J lost 0 bases, and 11 bases lay in between. CDR1 is MGHDK and CDR2 is SYGVNS in the germline V gene. The length of the CDR3 is 14 residues. The CDR3 reads CASSYSGASYEQYF. The DNA of the CDR3 is TGTGCCAGCAGTTACTCGGGGGCCTCCTACGAGCAGTACTTC.

CDR3 in amino acids: CATSTSSTGFRVNTEAFF. In DNA, the CDR3 is TGTGCCACCAGCACTTCTTCGACAGGCTTTAGGGTTAACACTGAAGCTTTCTTT. V and J are TRBV15 and TRBJ1-1; a weak D match, TRBD1 (6 bases). In germline, CDR1 is LNHNV, CDR2 YYDKDF (reference sequence). The CDR3 totals 18 residues. V was pared by 4 bases and J by 2 bases, with 23 bases between.

This clone was seen a few times. This rearrangement joins TRBV7-9 to TRBJ1-5, with TRBD1 as a possible D gene (6 bases). The germline V and J ends were trimmed by 5 bases and 7 bases, with 12 bases remaining between them. This CDR3 comprises 13 residues. In germline, CDR1 is SEHNR, CDR2 FQNEAQ (reference sequence). CDR3 sequence (DNA): TGTGCCAGCAGCACAACAGGGAACCAGCCCCAGCATTTT. Its translation is CASSTTGNQPQHF. Based on the CDR3 plus reference TRBV7-9 and TRBJ1-5, the full variable domain is DTGVSQNPRHKITKRGQNVTFRCDPISEHNRLYWYRQTLGQGPEFLTYFQNEAQLEKSRLLSDRFSAERPKGSFSTLEIQRTEQGDSAMYLCASSTTGNQPQHFGDGTRLSIL.